The next 9 T cell receptor beta chains were all read from a single sample in a study of response to subunit inactivated influenza vaccine. TCRdb processed the RT-PCR reads anew with MiXCR; each CDR3 protein has one entry. The table lists about half a million distinct CDR3 sequences, about 25% of them singletons. The source material was CD4+ T cells sorted from PBMCs, sampled roughly 5 days after vaccination. The source of these receptors is a man over 45 who received an inactivated influenza vaccine.

The chain has TRBV20-1 and TRBJ2-2, with no clear D. CDR1 is DFQATT and CDR2 is SNEGSKA in the germline V gene (reference sequence). CDR3 length: 15 residues. V was pared by 4 bases and J by 0 bases, with 12 bases between. Written as DNA, the CDR3 is TGCAGTGCTACTATGTCTAGTGCGAACACCGGGGAGCTGTTTTTT. Translation gives CSATMSSANTGELFF.

This clonotype has only a few counts. V gene TRBV5-1 combines with J gene TRBJ2-7; 10 bases match TRBD1. The CDR3 contains 15 residues. The ends lost 4 bases at V and 3 bases at J; junction bases unmatched: 7. In germline, CDR1 is SGHRS, CDR2 YFSETQ. CDR3 sequence reads: CASSTGTGDVYEQYF. CDR3 bases: TGCGCCAGCAGCACCGGGACAGGGGATGTCTACGAGCAGTACTTC.

The V call is TRBV7-2, the J call TRBJ2-1; no firm D call. This CDR3 contains 14 residues. Trimming cost V 5 bases and J 3 bases, with 11 bases left between them. From germline, CDR1 is SGHTA and CDR2 FQGNSA. CDR3 in amino acids: CASSPLGYYNEQFF. The CDR3 DNA reads as TGTGCCAGCAGCCCCCTCGGGTACTACAATGAGCAGTTCTTC.

This clonotype has a handful of counts. The rearrangement uses TRBV29-1 and TRBJ2-3; D uncertain. Germline-derived CDR1 and CDR2 are SQVTM and ANQGSEA. With 3 bases removed from V and 3 bases from J, the gap between germline ends came to 7 bases. CDR3 length equals 12 residues. CDR3 nucleotides: TGCAGCGTTGATCTTCTGACAGATACGCAGTATTTT. Its protein product is CSVDLLTDTQYF.

The rearrangement joins TRBV5-6 to TRBJ2-5, with 11 bases matching TRBD2. The germline V gene has CDR1 SGHDT and CDR2 YYEEEE. The CDR3 has 16 amino acids. V lost 5 bases and J lost 3; bases outside the gene matches: 9. CDR3 DNA sequence: TGTGCCAGCAGGCAACGATTACTAGCGGGGGAAGAGACCCAGTACTTC. Its protein is CASRQRLLAGEETQYF.

This clonotype was counted between two and nine times. The V and J genes are TRBV4-1 and TRBJ1-1; possibly TRBD1 for D (6 bases). Germline loops: CDR1 MGHRA, CDR2 YSYEKL. Trimming shortened V by 1 base and J by 1 base, and 7 bases separated the two germline ends. CDR3 length equals 14 residues. CDR3 in amino acids: CASSQGQENTEAFF. The CDR3 region has the DNA TGCGCCAGCAGCCAAGGACAGGAGAACACTGAAGCTTTCTTT.

V and J are TRBV10-3 and TRBJ2-2, with 13 bases that match TRBD2. The CDR3 loop spans 16 amino acids. The J segment lost 6 bases and the V segment lost 5 bases, leaving 6 bases of the junction unmatched. Germline CDR1 ENHRY, CDR2 SYGVKD. The CDR3 reads CAISKGLAGTAGELFF. The DNA of the CDR3 is TGTGCCATCAGTAAGGGACTAGCGGGAACCGCCGGGGAGCTGTTTTTT.

This clonotype was observed a few times. The chain has TRBV20-1 and TRBJ2-7; 9 bases align to TRBD2. This CDR3 is 14 amino acids long. V shed 2 bases and J 3 bases; nucleotides not matched to a gene: 5. Per germline, CDR1 DFQATT and CDR2 SNEGSKA (reference sequence). The CDR3 DNA reads TGCAGTGCTAGAATAGCGGGAGCAGTCTACGAGCAGTACTTC. This translates into CSARIAGAVYEQYF.

The CDR3 here is CSARDLYTYEQYF. DNA of the CDR3: TGCAGTGCTAGAGACCTTTATACGTACGAGCAGTACTTC. The rearrangement uses TRBV20-1 and TRBJ2-7; D not resolved. The CDR3 sequence is 13 residues long. The V end was cut by 0 bases, the J end by 4 bases, with 10 bases between. Germline assignment: CDR1 DFQATT and CDR2 SNEGSKA (reference sequence).